The 2 T cell receptor beta chains presented below share a single source sample, sequenced in a study of T cells expressing NK-cell markers. TCRdb reworked the 5' RACE reads into one entry per CDR3 protein, no DNA. The sample table sets out about 120,000 distinct CDR3 sequences. The sample was blood T cells: a sorted CD56 or NKG2C T cell subset, CD4+ or CD8+ T cells, or bulk PBMC T cells (not recorded which). The receptor source for this set is a woman between 18 and 75 years old in good health.

The V call is TRBV30, the J call TRBJ2-5; the D call from TCRdb, TRBD1, cannot be confirmed without DNA. The CDR3 is 13 residues long. Germline CDR1 is GTSNPN and CDR2 is SVGIG (reference sequence). CDR3 amino acids: CAWAGEGGETQYF. Full variable domain (outside the CDR3, taken from reference TRBV30 and TRBJ2-5): SQTIHQWPATLVQPVGSPLSLECTVEGTSNPNLYWYRQAAGRGLQLLFYSVGIGQISSEVPQNLSASRPQDRQFILSSKKLLLSDSGFYLCAWAGEGGETQYFGPGTRLLVL.

V gene TRBV9 combines with J gene TRBJ1-1. This CDR3 region has 13 residues. From germline, CDR1 is SGDLS and CDR2 YYNGEE. The CDR3 protein is CASSAPAGGEAFF.